This T cell receptor (beta chain) derives from a study of blood T cell repertoires in COVID-19. In the study overall: T cells, B-cell-depleted T cells, or PBMCs provided the cDNA or gDNA that served as material.

Study processing details: For nucleated cells, counts were estimated from reference gene primer amplification. Profiled with immunoSEQ multiplex PCR; TCRdb holds only in-frame clones, not every one. V and J calls and clone size are given by that table; D and trimming were obtained from the DNA. The sample has 390,000 or so clones, approximately 88% seen once. Seattle's enrolled individuals joined amid active infection and were then monitored longitudinally. Per germline, CDR1 MNHEY and CDR2 SVGEGT. The V end was cut by 2 bases, the J end by 0 bases, with 14 bases between. The CDR3 covers 16 residues. The chain has TRBV6-2 or TRBV6-3 and TRBJ2-7; no clear D. The sample taken for sequencing was peripheral blood. The clonotype originates from a woman aged 25 to 39 with COVID-19, enrolled during active disease. The CDR3 sequence: CASSYRSLTRSYEQYF. CDR3 coding DNA: TGTGCCAGCAGTTACCGGTCACTTACCCGCTCCTACGAGCAGTACTTC.